These T cell receptor beta chains were read from a single sample in a study of T-cell memory formation after mild COVID-19. TCRdb recomputed calls from the 5' RACE reads with MiXCR, one row per CDR3 protein. The data contain about 360,000 distinct CDR3 sequences, 10% to 15% of them singletons. The sample taken for sequencing was PBMCs or a T cell subset sorted from them (not recorded which). The receptors were sampled from a man younger than 35 who had mild COVID-19 (a few samples of this study predate the infection). Cell type and time point are not known. CDR3s include the opening cysteine and the closing phenylalanine or tryptophan. D genes are given only for firm matches. Some rows mark clone size as missing; the rest say once, few, many or name a class of expanded clone.

NA	TRBV18	TRBJ2-1	TRBD2	TGTGCCAGCTCACCACGAGTTGGGACTAGCGTATACAATGAGCAGTTCTTC	CASSPRVGTSVYNEQFF
few	TRBV20-1	TRBJ2-3	NA	TGCAGTGCTAGCTCAAGTCAGGGGTTCACAGATACGCAGTATTTT	CSASSSQGFTDTQYF
few	TRBV7-9	TRBJ1-1	NA	TGTGCCAGCAGCCCCCAGGGAAGCGGGACTGAAGCTTTCTTT	CASSPQGSGTEAFF
many	TRBV11-2	TRBJ2-3	TRBD2	TGTGCCAGCAGCTTAGGGACTAGCGGGGGAGATACGCAGTATTTT	CASSLGTSGGDTQYF
few	TRBV5-1	TRBJ1-5	NA	TGCGCCAGCAGCTTGGACGGGCCCAGGGAGCCCCAGCATTTT	CASSLDGPREPQHF
NA	TRBV18	TRBJ1-6	NA	TGTGCCAGCTCACCGTCATCGGGTTATGGGTCACCCCTCCACTTT	CASSPSSGYGSPLHF
many	TRBV7-6	TRBJ2-5	TRBD1	TGTGCCAGCAGCTCCCGGGACAGGGGGCCTCAAGAGACCCAGTACTTC	CASSSRDRGPQETQYF
NA	TRBV18	TRBJ2-2	NA	TGTGCCAGCTCACTGGGTCCGGACACCGGGGAGCTGTTTTTT	CASSLGPDTGELFF
few	TRBV12-3/TRBV12-4	TRBJ1-2	NA	TGTGCCAGCAGTTTAAGCCCCGGTCGGGGTAACTATGGCTACACCTTC	CASSLSPGRGNYGYTF
NA	TRBV12-3/TRBV12-4	TRBJ2-1	TRBD2	TGTGCCAGCAGCCCGAGCGGGAGTTTTTACAATGAGCAGTTCTTC	CASSPSGSFYNEQFF
NA	TRBV18	TRBJ2-7	TRBD2	TGTGCCAGCTCACCGGGTTGGGGGGGAGCCTACGAGCAGTACTTC	CASSPGWGGAYEQYF
few	TRBV6-1	TRBJ1-4	NA	TGTGCCAGCAGTGTGACAGGATTTAATGAAAAACTGTTTTTT	CASSVTGFNEKLFF
few	TRBV5-1	TRBJ2-7	NA	TGCGCCAGCAGCCGGGGGTTATCAGCCTACGAGCAGTACTTC	CASSRGLSAYEQYF
NA	TRBV5-1	TRBJ1-1	NA	TGCGCCAGCAGCGCAGGGGACACTGAAGCTTTCTTT	CASSAGDTEAFF
NA	TRBV4-3	TRBJ1-2	NA	TGCGCCAGCAGCTCCCTGGACAGTCCTATCTATGGCTACACCTTC	CASSSLDSPIYGYTF
few	TRBV20-1	TRBJ2-7	TRBD1	TGCAGTGCTAGCGACCGATTGGGGACAGGCTCCTACGAGCAGTACTTC	CSASDRLGTGSYEQYF
NA	TRBV7-3	TRBJ2-7	NA	TGTGCCAGCAGCTTACATCCGGGAACCTACGAGCAGTACTTC	CASSLHPGTYEQYF
NA	TRBV2	TRBJ1-1	TRBD1	TGTGCCAGCAGTGGTCCAGGGGGGAAAGCTTTCTTT	CASSGPGGKAFF
NA	TRBV6-5	TRBJ1-2	NA	TGTGCCAGCAGTTACTCGTCTGGGGGGATTTATGGCTACACCTTC	CASSYSSGGIYGYTF
NA	TRBV12-3/TRBV12-4	TRBJ2-5	TRBD1	TGTGCCAGCAGTCCACGGACAGGGGAGGAGACCCAGTACTTC	CASSPRTGEETQYF
NA	TRBV12-3/TRBV12-4	TRBJ1-4	NA	TGTGCCATTTTGCTTATTCCTGAGGAAAAACTGTTTTTT	CAILLIPEEKLFF
many	TRBV12-3/TRBV12-4	TRBJ1-5	NA	TGTGCCAGCAGTTTAGTAACAGGGAGCAATCAGCCCCAGCATTTT	CASSLVTGSNQPQHF
few	TRBV6-5	TRBJ2-2	NA	TGTGCCAGCAGTTATTACGGGGAGCTGTTTTTT	CASSYYGELFF
few	TRBV5-4	TRBJ2-3	TRBD1	TGTGCCAGCAGCTTGGTGACAGGGGCCCTCAGCACAGATACGCAGTATTTT	CASSLVTGALSTDTQYF
NA	TRBV28	TRBJ1-2	NA	TGTGCCATCGATGATAAGGCGAGGGGCTACACCTTC	CAIDDKARGYTF
few	TRBV24-1	TRBJ2-1	TRBD2	TGTGCCACCAGTATGGGGGGGGAACGAGCCTACAATGAGCAGTTCTTC	CATSMGGERAYNEQFF